This T cell receptor beta chain was sequenced for a study of shared T cell receptors in the human thymus. Trimming removed 3 bases from V and 6 bases from J; junction bases left unmatched: 11. CDR1 is SGHRS, CDR2 YFSETQ, per germline. This CDR3 spans 17 amino acids. Sequenced by immunoSEQ multiplex PCR; TCRdb stores in-frame clones only, minus some. In the table there are under 850,000 clones, roughly 90% of which are singletons. This sample also appeared in a second study, on human thymus T cells. That paper notes: Thymus was obtained from resections taken during corrective heart surgery. Blood and thymic repertoires both appeared biased in V and J gene usage.

The genes are TRBV5-1 and TRBJ2-5; 13 nucleotides align to TRBD2. The receptor comes from a boy younger than two with a congenital heart defect. The sequencing input was thymocytes. DNA for the CDR3: TGCGCCAGCAGCTACGGACTAGCGGGAGAACTGAGGAAGACCCAGTACTTC. Translated, it gives CASSYGLAGELRKTQYF. The full variable domain, with the rest looked up from reference TRBV5-1 and TRBJ2-5, is KAGVTQTPRYLIKTRGQQVTLSCSPISGHRSVSWYQQTPGQGLQFLFEYFSETQRNKGNFPGRFSGRQFSNSRSEMNVSTLELGDSALYLCASSYGLAGELRKTQYFGPGTRLLVL.